The sequence of this TCR beta chain was determined in a study of metastatic and nonmetastatic thyroid tumors. Overall study: Malignant and benign thyroid patients had repertoires compared in peripheral blood and tumor or nodule tissue. Points from the study as a whole: Across blood and tumor, TCR beta diversity in malignant thyroid tumors was reportedly significantly higher than in benign nodules.

This clone was recorded many times. Its specificity is not known. Germline V gene data show CDR1 as SEHNR and CDR2 as FQNEAQ (reference sequence). The ends were cut back, 4 bases at V and 4 bases at J, with 13 bases in the middle. This CDR3 has 14 amino acids. Ahead of thyroid surgery, no patient had received treatment of any kind. TCRdb re-clonotyped the PCR reads via MiXCR. There are approximately 15,000 clones in the sample; around an eighth occur only once, and roughly 15% lies in the top ten. Sequenced: tumor tissue. This TCR was recovered from a female donor with papillary thyroid cancer or a benign thyroid nodule (not recorded which). Some clones in this sample may be carry-over from other donors' samples. This rearrangement joins TRBV7-9 to TRBJ1-1, with D possibly being TRBD1 (5 bases). CDR3 sequence reads: CASSSMAGGTEAFF. The CDR3 nucleotides are TGTGCCAGCAGCTCCATGGCGGGGGGCACTGAAGCTTTCTTT.